This T cell receptor beta chain was captured by sequencing in a study of CD8+ T cells in alopecia areata. Notes on the study in general: Scalp and blood samples kept many expanded lesional clones throughout tofacitinib. Mouse data revealed clearer TCR sharing than patient data did, a gap possibly tied to HLA.

Note on this clone: The target antigen is unknown.

The sequencing template was cDNA reverse transcribed from extracted RNA. Data came from immunoSEQ multiplex PCR; TCRdb stores just in-frame clones and leaves some out. The sample consists of over 150,000 clones, roughly 50% of them appearing once. The treatment is: oral pan-JAK inhibitor, 5-10 mg twice daily. This clonotype was obtained from a human donor with alopecia areata. The sequenced sample was CD8+ T cells sorted from blood, obtained at week 24, from a patient treated with tofacitinib.

CDR3 amino acids: CSVFLPRDIDTDTQYF. The CDR3 DNA follows: TGCAGCGTTTTCTTACCCCGGGACATCGACACAGATACGCAGTATTTT. The chain links TRBV29-1 to TRBJ2-3; D is perhaps TRBD1 (6 bases). Trimming took 5 bases from V and 2 from J, leaving 20 bases between them. The CDR3 totals 16 residues. Per the germline V gene, CDR1 is SQVTM and CDR2 is ANQGSEA.